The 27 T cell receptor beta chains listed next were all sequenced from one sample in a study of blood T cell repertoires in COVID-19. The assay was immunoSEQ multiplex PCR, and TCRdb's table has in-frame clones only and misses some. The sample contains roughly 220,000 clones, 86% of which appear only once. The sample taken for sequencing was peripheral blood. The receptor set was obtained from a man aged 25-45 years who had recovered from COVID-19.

CDR3 protein: CASSSGAGGLDVVQYF. In DNA, the CDR3 is TGTGCCAGCAGCTCAGGGGCGGGGGGCCTCGATGTGGTCCAGTACTTC. This chain uses TRBV9 with TRBJ2-5, with 8 bases lining up with TRBD2. J lost 10 bases, V lost 4 bases, and 18 bases had no gene match. The CDR3 consists of 16 residues. Germline-derived CDR1 and CDR2 are SGDLS and YYNGEE.

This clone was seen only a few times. The CDR3 DNA reads TGCGCCAGCAGTTCCGGACAGGGGGCTACCTATAATTCACCCCTCCACTTT. It yields the protein CASSSGQGATYNSPLHF. The chain uses TRBV5-1 and TRBJ1-6, with 11 bases matching TRBD1. This CDR3 has 17 residues. V shed 5 bases, J shed 2 bases, and the junction held 6 bases outside the gene matches. Germline CDR1 and CDR2: SGHRS and YFSETQ.

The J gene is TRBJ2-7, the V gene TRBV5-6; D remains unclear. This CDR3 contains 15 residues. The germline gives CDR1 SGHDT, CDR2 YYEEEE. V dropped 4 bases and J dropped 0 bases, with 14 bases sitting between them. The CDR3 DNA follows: TGTGCCAGCAGCCCCCCTTTTAGTCTCTCCTACGAGCAGTACTTC. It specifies CASSPPFSLSYEQYF.

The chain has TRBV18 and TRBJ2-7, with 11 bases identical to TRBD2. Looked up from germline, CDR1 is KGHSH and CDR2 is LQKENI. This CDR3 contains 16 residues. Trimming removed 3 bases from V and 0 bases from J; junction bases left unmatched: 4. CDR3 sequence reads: CASSPRGLADSYEQYF. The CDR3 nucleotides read TGTGCCAGCTCACCTCGGGGACTAGCGGACTCCTACGAGCAGTACTTC.

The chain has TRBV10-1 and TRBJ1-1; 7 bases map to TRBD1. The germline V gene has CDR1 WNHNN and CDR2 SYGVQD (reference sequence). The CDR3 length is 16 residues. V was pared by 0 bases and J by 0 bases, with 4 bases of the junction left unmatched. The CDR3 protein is CASSESTGTMNTEAFF. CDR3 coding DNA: TGCGCCAGCAGTGAGTCGACAGGGACCATGAACACTGAAGCTTTCTTT.

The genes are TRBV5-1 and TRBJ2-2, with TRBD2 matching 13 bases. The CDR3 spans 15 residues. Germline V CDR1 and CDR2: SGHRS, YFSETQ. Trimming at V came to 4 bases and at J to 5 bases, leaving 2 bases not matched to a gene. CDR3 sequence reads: CASSPGLAGTGELFF. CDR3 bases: TGCGCCAGCAGCCCGGGACTAGCGGGGACCGGGGAGCTGTTTTTT.

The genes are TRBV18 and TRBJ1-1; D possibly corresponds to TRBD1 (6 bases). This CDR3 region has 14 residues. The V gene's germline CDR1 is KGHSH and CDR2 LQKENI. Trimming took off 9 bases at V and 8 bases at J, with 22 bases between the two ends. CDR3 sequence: CASSGGALKEEAFF. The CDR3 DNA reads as TGTGCCAGTTCCGGGGGGGCCCTGAAGGAGGAAGCTTTCTTT.

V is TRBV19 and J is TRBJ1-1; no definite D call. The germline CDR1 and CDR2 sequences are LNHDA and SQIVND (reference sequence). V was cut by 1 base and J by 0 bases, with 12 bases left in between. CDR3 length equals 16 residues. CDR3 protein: CASSIGPVRMNTEAFF. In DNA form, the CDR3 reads TGTGCCAGTAGTATAGGGCCCGTCCGTATGAACACTGAAGCTTTCTTT.

Here the CDR3 DNA reads TGTGCCAGCGGGGGGAGCGGAAATCAGCCCCAGCATTTT. Protein sequence: CASGGSGNQPQHF. The gene calls are TRBV6-5 and TRBJ1-5; a possible D gene is TRBD1 (5 bases). V was pared by 8 bases and J by 4 bases, with 12 bases between. Germline V gives CDR1 MNHEY, CDR2 SVGAGI. The CDR3 runs to 13 residues.

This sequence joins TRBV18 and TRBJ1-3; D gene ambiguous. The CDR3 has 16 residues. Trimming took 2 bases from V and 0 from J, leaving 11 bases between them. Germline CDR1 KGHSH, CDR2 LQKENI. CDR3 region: CASSPFDSSSGNTIYF. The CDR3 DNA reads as TGTGCCAGCTCACCATTTGACTCGAGCTCTGGAAACACCATATATTTT.

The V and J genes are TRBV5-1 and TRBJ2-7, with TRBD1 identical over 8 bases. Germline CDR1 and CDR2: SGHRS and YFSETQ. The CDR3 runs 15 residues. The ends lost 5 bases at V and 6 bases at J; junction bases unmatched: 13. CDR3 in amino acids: CASSSSGGFAREQYF. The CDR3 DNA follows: TGCGCCAGCAGTTCTTCAGGGGGCTTTGCGCGCGAGCAGTACTTC.

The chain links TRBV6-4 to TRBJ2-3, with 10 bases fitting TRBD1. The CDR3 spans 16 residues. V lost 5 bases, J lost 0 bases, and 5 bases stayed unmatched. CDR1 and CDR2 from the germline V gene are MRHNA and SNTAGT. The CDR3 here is CASSRQGARSTDTQYF. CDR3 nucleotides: TGTGCCAGCAGTCGACAGGGGGCGCGTAGCACAGATACGCAGTATTTT.

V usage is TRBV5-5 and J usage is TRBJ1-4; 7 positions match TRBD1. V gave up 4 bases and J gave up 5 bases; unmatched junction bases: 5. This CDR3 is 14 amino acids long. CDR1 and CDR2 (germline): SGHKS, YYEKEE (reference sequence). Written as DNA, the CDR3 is TGTGCCAGCAGCCGGGACAGTTTGAATGAAAAACTGTTTTTT. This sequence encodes CASSRDSLNEKLFF.

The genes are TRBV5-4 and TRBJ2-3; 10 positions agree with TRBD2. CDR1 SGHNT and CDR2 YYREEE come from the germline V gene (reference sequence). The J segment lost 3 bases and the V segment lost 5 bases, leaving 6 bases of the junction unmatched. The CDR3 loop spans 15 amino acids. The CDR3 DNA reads TGTGCCAGCAGACCTCCGGGACTAGCGACAGATACGCAGTATTTT. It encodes CASRPPGLATDTQYF. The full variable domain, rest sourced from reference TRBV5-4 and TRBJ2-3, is ETGVTQSPTHLIKTRGQQVTLRCSSQSGHNTVSWYQQALGQGPQFIFQYYREEENGRGNFPPRFSGLQFPNYSSELNVNALELDDSALYLCASRPPGLATDTQYFGPGTRLTVL.

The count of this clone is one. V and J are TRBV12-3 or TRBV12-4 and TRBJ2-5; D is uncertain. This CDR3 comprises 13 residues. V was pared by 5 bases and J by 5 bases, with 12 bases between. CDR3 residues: CASSLPPRETQYF. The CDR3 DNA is TGTGCCAGCAGTCTCCCCCCACGGGAGACCCAGTACTTC.

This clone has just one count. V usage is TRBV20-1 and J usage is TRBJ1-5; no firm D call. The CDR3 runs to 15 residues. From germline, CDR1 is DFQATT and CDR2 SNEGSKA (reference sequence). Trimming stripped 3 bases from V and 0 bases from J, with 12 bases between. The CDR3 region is CSASPDVFSNQPQHF. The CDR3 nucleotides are TGCAGTGCTAGTCCAGATGTTTTTAGCAATCAGCCCCAGCATTTT.

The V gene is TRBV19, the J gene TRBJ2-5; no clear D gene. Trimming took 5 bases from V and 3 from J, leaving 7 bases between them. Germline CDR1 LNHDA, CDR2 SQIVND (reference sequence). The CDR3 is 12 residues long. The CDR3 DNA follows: TGTGCCAGTAGTGTTTCGGAAGAGACCCAGTACTTC. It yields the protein CASSVSEETQYF. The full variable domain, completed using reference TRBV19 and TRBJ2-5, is DGGITQSPKYLFRKEGQNVTLSCEQNLNHDAMYWYRQDPGQGLRLIYYSQIVNDFQKGDIAEGYSVSREKKESFPLTVTSAQKNPTAFYLCASSVSEETQYFGPGTRLLVL.

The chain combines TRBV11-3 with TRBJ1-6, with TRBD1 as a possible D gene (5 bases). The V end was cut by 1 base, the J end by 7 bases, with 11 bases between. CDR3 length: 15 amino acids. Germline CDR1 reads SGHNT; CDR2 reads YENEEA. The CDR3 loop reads CASSLGGRANSPLHF. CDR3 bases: TGTGCCAGCAGCTTAGGTGGCAGGGCGAATTCACCCCTCCACTTT.

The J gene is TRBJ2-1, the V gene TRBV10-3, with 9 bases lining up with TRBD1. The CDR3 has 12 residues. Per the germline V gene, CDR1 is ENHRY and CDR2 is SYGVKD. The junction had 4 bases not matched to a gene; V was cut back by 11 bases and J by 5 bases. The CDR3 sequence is CAAGTGNNEQFF. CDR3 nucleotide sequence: TGTGCCGCCGGGACAGGGAACAATGAGCAGTTCTTC.

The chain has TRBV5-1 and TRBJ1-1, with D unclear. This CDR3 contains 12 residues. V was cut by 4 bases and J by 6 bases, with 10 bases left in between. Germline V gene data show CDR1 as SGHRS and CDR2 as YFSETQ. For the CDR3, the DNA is TGCGCCAGCAGCCTCTTTGGCCCTGAAGCTTTCTTT. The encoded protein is CASSLFGPEAFF.

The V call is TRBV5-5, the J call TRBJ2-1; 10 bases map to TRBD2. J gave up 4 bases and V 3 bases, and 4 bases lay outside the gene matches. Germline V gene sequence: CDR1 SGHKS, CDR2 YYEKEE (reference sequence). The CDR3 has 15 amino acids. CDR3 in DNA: TGTGCCAGCAGCTCTAGCGGGGGCCTTTACAATGAGCAGTTCTTC. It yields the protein CASSSSGGLYNEQFF.

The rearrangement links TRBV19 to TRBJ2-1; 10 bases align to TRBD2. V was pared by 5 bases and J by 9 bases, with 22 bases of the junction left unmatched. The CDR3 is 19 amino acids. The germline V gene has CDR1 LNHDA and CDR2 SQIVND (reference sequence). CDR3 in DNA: TGTGCCAGTAGTCCCCCCCCAGCGGGGGGGCCTGTCTTGGAGGGTGAGCAGTTCTTC. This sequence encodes CASSPPPAGGPVLEGEQFF.

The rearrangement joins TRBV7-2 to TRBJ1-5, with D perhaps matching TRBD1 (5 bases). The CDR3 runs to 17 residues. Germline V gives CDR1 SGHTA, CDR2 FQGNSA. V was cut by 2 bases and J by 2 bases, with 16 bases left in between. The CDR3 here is CASSLSSGTGGNQPQHF. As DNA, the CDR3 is TGTGCCAGCAGCTTATCCTCCGGGACGGGAGGCAATCAGCCCCAGCATTTT. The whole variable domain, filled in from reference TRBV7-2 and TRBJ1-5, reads GAGVSQSPSNKVTEKGKDVELRCDPISGHTALYWYRQSLGQGLEFLIYFQGNSAPDKSGLPSDRFSAERTGGSVSTLTIQRTQQEDSAVYLCASSLSSGTGGNQPQHFGDGTRLSIL.

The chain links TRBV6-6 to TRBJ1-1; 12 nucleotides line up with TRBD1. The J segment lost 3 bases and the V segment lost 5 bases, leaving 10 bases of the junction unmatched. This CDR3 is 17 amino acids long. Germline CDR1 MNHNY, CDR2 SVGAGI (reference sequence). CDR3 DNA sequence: TGTGCCAGCAGTCTGGGACAGGGGGCAACGGGTGACACTGAAGCTTTCTTT. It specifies CASSLGQGATGDTEAFF.

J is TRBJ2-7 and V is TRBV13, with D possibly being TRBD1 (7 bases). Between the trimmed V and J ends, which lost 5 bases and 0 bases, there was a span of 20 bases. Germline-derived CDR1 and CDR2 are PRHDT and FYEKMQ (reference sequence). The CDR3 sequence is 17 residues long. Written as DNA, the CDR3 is TGTGCCAGCAGCCCGGAGGGACAGCGAAAGCACTCCTACGAGCAGTACTTC. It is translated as CASSPEGQRKHSYEQYF.

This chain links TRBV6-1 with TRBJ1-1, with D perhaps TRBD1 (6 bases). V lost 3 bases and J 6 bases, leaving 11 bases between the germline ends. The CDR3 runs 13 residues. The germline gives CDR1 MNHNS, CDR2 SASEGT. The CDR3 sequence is CASSDLGGPEAFF. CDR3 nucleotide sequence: TGTGCCAGCAGTGATCTTGGGGGCCCTGAAGCTTTCTTT.

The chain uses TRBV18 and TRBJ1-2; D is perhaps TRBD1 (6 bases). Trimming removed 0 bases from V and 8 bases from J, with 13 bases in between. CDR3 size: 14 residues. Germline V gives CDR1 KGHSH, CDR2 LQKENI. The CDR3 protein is CASSPPGGPSGYTF. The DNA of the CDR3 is TGTGCCAGCTCACCACCGGGGGGGCCCAGCGGCTACACCTTC.